This T cell receptor beta chain was recorded in a study of cytomegalovirus exposure and HLA in healthy donors. The wider study: The study placed approximately 80% of its 350 to 400 genotyped donors in the Caucasian-associated ancestry cluster. Study results and limitations: A few V segments could not be told apart, such as TRBV6-2 and TRBV6-3, and were left out. Earlier analysis found most TCR beta V segments productive about 90% or about 30% of the time.

PCR involved 60 Vbeta and 13 Jbeta primers. Assay used: immunoSEQ multiplex PCR; TCRdb lists only in-frame clones, some missing. Here the sample spans 130,000 to 150,000 clones, roughly three quarters being singletons. Of note for this clone: The target antigen is unknown.

This CDR3 is built from 15 residues. The ends were cut back, 4 bases at V and 4 bases at J, with 16 bases in the middle. Germline CDR1 and CDR2: MDHEN and SYDVKM. Material: PBMCs. The TCR sequence derives from a man in his 60s in good health and CMV-seronegative. This chain uses TRBV28 with TRBJ1-1; D perhaps matches TRBD1 (5 bases). CDR3 sequence (DNA): TGTGCCAGCAGTTCCCCAGGAGGGGCAGCCACTGAAGCTTTCTTT. Its protein product is CASSSPGGAATEAFF.